This entry lists 32 T cell receptor beta chains sequenced from one sample in a study of cytomegalovirus exposure and HLA in healthy donors. PCR used 60 Vbeta primers and 13 Jbeta primers. Assay used: immunoSEQ multiplex PCR; TCRdb lists only in-frame clones, some missing. The repertoire includes around 100,000 clones, approximately 75% of them detected once, and approximately 2% sits in the top ten. Sequencing was carried out using PBMCs. Receptor source: a woman aged 40 to 50 in good health and CMV-seronegative.

This clone has a handful of counts. The chain has TRBV11-1 and TRBJ2-1; unclear D gene. Between the trimmed V and J ends, which lost 2 bases and 6 bases, there was a span of 5 bases. Germline lookup yields CDR1 SGHAT and CDR2 FQDESV (reference sequence). CDR3 length: 12 amino acids. The CDR3 coding sequence is TGTGCCAGCAGCTTACAACTCAATGAGCAGTTCTTC. Its translation: CASSLQLNEQFF.

This clone has a single count. The DNA is omitted, as the CDR3 cannot be located on it reliably, and the CDR3 follows TCRdb's listing. The chain's CDR3 is CASSPSSHGQWARGNTVYF. This rearrangement joins TRBV9 to TRBJ1-3; TRBD1, the table's D call, was not compared with the DNA. Germline values: CDR1 SGDLS, CDR2 YYNGEE. Termini included, the CDR3 measures 19 amino acids.

V usage is TRBV6-5 and J usage is TRBJ2-3; 7 bases map to TRBD2. With 7 bases clipped from V and 2 bases from J, the junction kept 6 bases outside the gene matches. Germline values: CDR1 MNHEY, CDR2 SVGAGI. The CDR3 covers 14 residues. The CDR3 sequence is CASKAGVTTDTQYF. The CDR3 nucleotides read TGTGCCAGCAAGGCGGGAGTGACCACAGATACGCAGTATTTT.

The chain joins TRBV6-1 to TRBJ2-3; 10 bases agree with TRBD2. Germline CDR1 MNHNS, CDR2 SASEGT. CDR3 length: 15 residues. Losses at the gene ends were 6 bases for V and 2 bases for J; bases not matched to a gene: 5. CDR3 DNA sequence: TGTGCCAGCAGAAATAGCGGGGGGTTCACAGATACGCAGTATTTT. It yields the protein CASRNSGGFTDTQYF.

The chain joins TRBV10-3 to TRBJ2-1; perhaps TRBD2 as D (5 bases). V dropped 0 bases and J dropped 8 bases, with 8 bases sitting between them. Per germline, CDR1 ENHRY and CDR2 SYGVKD. This CDR3 comprises 13 residues. DNA for the CDR3: TGTGCCATCAGTGAGTCAGAGGGCCATGAGCAGTTCTTC. It specifies CAISESEGHEQFF.

Note on this clone: A read error may account for a junction end that differs from germline. J is TRBJ2-1 and V is TRBV7-9; D uncertain. The germline CDR1 and CDR2 sequences are SEHNR and FQNEAQ (reference sequence). The CDR3 has 13 residues. CDR3 amino acids: CSSSLVSLSSQFF. The CDR3 bases are TGTTCCAGCAGCTTAGTTAGTTTATCGTCCCAGTTCTTC.

This chain links TRBV7-9 with TRBJ2-5; 11 bases match TRBD1. Judging by the DNA end, TRBJ2-7 fits better; the J call may be wrong. This CDR3 has 13 residues. Germline CDR1 and CDR2: SEHNR and FQNEAQ (reference sequence). The CDR3 here is CASTGTGGYEQYF. The CDR3 bases are TGTGCCAGCACCGGGACAGGGGGCTACGAGCAGTACTTC.

This clone occurred a few times. This rearrangement joins TRBV19 to TRBJ1-4, with TRBD1 matching over 7 bases. The germline V gene has CDR1 LNHDA and CDR2 SQIVND (reference sequence). J lost 14 bases, V lost 1 base, and 1 base had no gene match. There are 11 residues in the CDR3. In DNA form, the CDR3 reads TGTGCCAGTAGTATAGTGGGACAGCTGTTTTTT. This sequence encodes CASSIVGQLFF.

V and J are TRBV9 and TRBJ2-3; 8 bases agree with TRBD1. The ends lost 3 bases at V and 4 bases at J; junction bases unmatched: 4. Germline V gives CDR1 SGDLS, CDR2 YYNGEE. The CDR3 contains 14 residues. This chain's CDR3 is CASSAGGRADTQYF. CDR3 nucleotide sequence: TGTGCCAGCAGCGCAGGGGGCCGGGCAGATACGCAGTATTTT.

The chain has TRBV28 and TRBJ2-5; D is uncertain. The DNA end is more similar to TRBJ2-7, so the J call may be wrong. Germline V CDR1 and CDR2: MDHEN, SYDVKM. The CDR3 covers 13 residues. CDR3 sequence: CASSLGQALEQYF. CDR3 bases: TGTGCCAGCAGTTTAGGTCAGGCGCTCGAGCAGTACTTC.

This chain joins TRBV15 and TRBJ2-7, with 9 bases matching TRBD2. The length of the CDR3 is 17 residues. J lost 3 bases, V lost 0 bases, and 9 bases had no gene match. The germline V gene has CDR1 LNHNV and CDR2 YYDKDF (reference sequence). Here the CDR3 reads CATSREFGAGGGYEQYF. The CDR3 nucleotides are TGTGCCACCAGCAGAGAGTTCGGGGCGGGAGGGGGCTACGAGCAGTACTTC.

CDR3 region: CASSQVQGASLLNYGYTF. For the CDR3, the DNA is TGTGCCAGCAGCCAAGTTCAGGGGGCAAGTTTACTAAACTATGGCTACACCTTC. The chain joins TRBV14 to TRBJ1-2; TRBD1 matches 8 bases. V lost 1 base to trimming and J lost 2 bases; unmatched junction nucleotides: 12. Germline V gene sequence: CDR1 SGHDN, CDR2 FVKESK. The CDR3 runs to 18 residues.

This clone turned up a few times. The V and J genes are TRBV7-9 and TRBJ1-2; 8 bases match TRBD1. CDR1 is SEHNR, CDR2 FQNEAQ, per germline (reference sequence). With V trimmed by 5 bases and J by 4 bases, 9 bases remained unmatched. The CDR3 totals 15 residues. CDR3 region: CASSPRQGKGYGYTF. DNA of the CDR3: TGTGCCAGCAGCCCCCGACAGGGGAAGGGCTATGGCTACACCTTC.

This chain uses TRBV28 with TRBJ2-1; 9 bases are a match to TRBD2. The germline gives CDR1 MDHEN, CDR2 SYDVKM. This CDR3 has 15 residues. V lost 6 bases and J lost 4; bases outside the gene matches: 7. The CDR3 spells CASRLSGRRYNEQFF. The CDR3, as DNA: TGTGCCAGCAGGCTTAGCGGGAGAAGGTACAATGAGCAGTTCTTC.

The gene calls are TRBV6-1 and TRBJ1-4, with TRBD1 as a possible D gene (5 bases). The CDR3 totals 13 residues. Per the germline V gene, CDR1 is MNHNS and CDR2 is SASEGT. The V and J ends lost 8 bases and 2 bases respectively, with 9 bases between them. In DNA, the CDR3 is TGTGCCAGCCAGGCAGGGACTAATGAAAAACTGTTTTTT. Translating it yields CASQAGTNEKLFF.

This clone came up a few times. This rearrangement joins TRBV19 to TRBJ2-5; D is perhaps TRBD1 (8 bases). The CDR3 is 14 residues long. V lost 3 bases to trimming and J lost 5 bases, with 13 bases between them. CDR1 LNHDA and CDR2 SQIVND come from the germline V gene (reference sequence). As DNA, the CDR3 is TGTGCCAGTAGTATTGGACAGGGAGGGGAGACCCAGTACTTC. Its translation: CASSIGQGGETQYF.

The gene calls are TRBV7-9 and TRBJ1-1; D remains unclear. The CDR3 consists of 13 residues. Germline CDR1 SEHNR, CDR2 FQNEAQ (reference sequence). V was trimmed by 1 base and J by 4 bases, leaving 7 bases between them. The CDR3 is CASSLEIGTEAFF. The CDR3 DNA sequence: TGTGCCAGCAGCTTAGAAATCGGCACTGAAGCTTTCTTT.

The gene calls are TRBV7-3 and TRBJ2-1; 8 bases are a match to TRBD2. Germline values: CDR1 SGHTA, CDR2 FQGTGA. Trimming took 1 base from V and 7 from J; bases not matched to a gene: 12. The CDR3 is 17 amino acids. CDR3 DNA sequence: TGTGCCAGCAGCTTAAGGGCATTCGCGGGGGGTGATAATGAGCAGTTCTTC. This codes for CASSLRAFAGGDNEQFF.

This clone was counted between two and nine times. The chain has TRBV6-4 and TRBJ2-3; no definite D call. The CDR3 runs 14 residues. V lost 5 bases and J lost 2, with 11 bases in between. Germline V gives CDR1 MRHNA, CDR2 SNTAGT. The CDR3 DNA follows: TGTGCCAGCAGTATATCTACAGACACAGATACGCAGTATTTT. Its protein product is CASSISTDTDTQYF.

The chain carries TRBV29-1 and TRBJ2-7, with D maybe TRBD2 (6 bases). The CDR3 is 14 residues long. The germline CDR1 and CDR2 sequences are SQVTM and ANQGSEA. V lost 3 bases and J lost 7, with 19 bases in between. The chain's CDR3 is CSVDSGGRGMEQYF. The CDR3 region has the DNA TGCAGCGTTGATAGTGGCGGCCGGGGGATGGAGCAGTACTTC.

This clone was recorded a few times. The chain recombines TRBV29-1 with TRBJ2-3; 7 positions agree with TRBD2. V gave up 4 bases and J gave up 0 bases; unmatched junction bases: 4. CDR1 SQVTM and CDR2 ANQGSEA come from the germline V gene. This CDR3 spans 14 amino acids. CDR3 sequence reads: CSVVGGTSTDTQYF. CDR3 DNA: TGCAGCGTTGTGGGGGGGACTAGCACAGATACGCAGTATTTT.

The V gene is TRBV2, the J gene TRBJ2-1; D perhaps matches TRBD1 (5 bases). Looked up from germline, CDR1 is SNHLY and CDR2 is FYNNEI. Trimming took off 6 bases at V and 3 bases at J, with 15 bases between the two ends. The CDR3 contains 15 residues. The CDR3 region has the DNA TGTGCCAGCAGCCCCGGCAGGGATCTCTACAATGAGCAGTTCTTC. Its translation is CASSPGRDLYNEQFF.

This chain connects TRBV7-9 to TRBJ2-5; 9 nucleotides align to TRBD1. The DNA end lines up better with TRBJ2-7; the J call may be wrong. The CDR3 extends over 15 amino acids. Looked up from germline, CDR1 is SEHNR and CDR2 is FQNEAQ (reference sequence). CDR3 sequence: CASSLAGTGWDEQYF. As DNA, the CDR3 is TGTGCCAGCAGCTTAGCCGGGACAGGGTGGGACGAGCAGTACTTC.

The rearrangement uses TRBV7-2 and TRBJ2-4; D is uncertain. With 5 bases removed from V and 4 bases from J, the gap between germline ends came to 3 bases. The germline CDR1 and CDR2 sequences are SGHTA and FQGNSA. The CDR3 runs to 11 residues. The CDR3 reads CASSTKNIQYF. The CDR3 DNA reads TGTGCCAGCAGCACTAAAAACATTCAGTACTTC.

The chain couples TRBV5-4 to TRBJ2-1, with 8 positions matching TRBD2. Germline V gene data show CDR1 as SGHNT and CDR2 as YYREEE (reference sequence). This CDR3 comprises 14 residues. V was pared by 4 bases and J by 9 bases, with 9 bases of the junction left unmatched. The CDR3 region has the DNA TGTGCCAGCAGCCCAAGGACTAGCCCGGGTGAGCAGTTCTTC. It specifies CASSPRTSPGEQFF.

V gene TRBV19 combines with J gene TRBJ1-3; D is possibly TRBD1 (6 bases). This CDR3 spans 17 amino acids. Germline V lookup: CDR1 LNHDA, CDR2 SQIVND (reference sequence). V lost 5 bases to trimming and J lost 4 bases, with 21 bases between them. For the CDR3, the DNA is TGTGCCAGTAGTGCCCCGAACAGGGACAACTTCGGAAACACCATATATTTT. It yields the protein CASSAPNRDNFGNTIYF.

This clone has more than one count but fewer than ten. The genes are TRBV6-5 and TRBJ2-7; D might be TRBD2 (6 bases). Trimming left V 8 bases short and J 1 base short, with 15 bases between. CDR1 and CDR2 from the germline V gene are MNHEY and SVGAGI. CDR3 length: 14 amino acids. The CDR3 bases are TGTGCCAGCGTCCGAGCCGCGGGGTCCTACGAGCAGTACTTC. This gives the protein CASVRAAGSYEQYF.

This rearrangement joins TRBV12-5 to TRBJ2-2, with 12 positions matching TRBD1. The germline CDR1 and CDR2 sequences are LGHNT and FRNRAP. This CDR3 has 15 amino acids. Trimming at V came to 4 bases and at J to 7 bases, leaving 4 bases not matched to a gene. The CDR3 sequence is CASGSGTGGHGELFF. As DNA, the CDR3 is TGTGCTAGTGGTTCCGGGACAGGGGGCCACGGGGAGCTGTTTTTT.

The CDR3 loop is CASSFRAYNSPLHF. The CDR3 coding sequence is TGTGCCAGCAGTTTCCGAGCGTATAATTCACCCCTCCACTTT. V usage is TRBV28 and J usage is TRBJ1-6, with no clear D. Germline V gene lookup returns CDR1 MDHEN and CDR2 SYDVKM. V lost 3 bases and J 4 bases, leaving 7 bases between the germline ends. This CDR3 region has 14 residues.

The chain is built from TRBV7-9 and TRBJ2-7, with a tentative D call TRBD1 (6 bases). This CDR3 has 16 amino acids. V was trimmed by 0 bases and J by 3 bases, leaving 15 bases between them. Germline CDR1 and CDR2: SEHNR and FQNEAQ (reference sequence). The CDR3 spells CASSLAGDIQYYEQYF. The CDR3, as DNA: TGTGCCAGCAGCTTAGCAGGGGACATACAGTACTACGAGCAGTACTTC.

The chain uses TRBV6-6 and TRBJ1-1; perhaps TRBD1 as D (6 bases). The CDR3 length is 14 residues. Trimming cost V 11 bases and J 0 bases, with 16 bases left between them. Germline V gene lookup returns CDR1 MNHNY and CDR2 SVGAGI (reference sequence). In DNA, the CDR3 is TGTGCCTCTACCGGGACACCCATGAACACTGAAGCTTTCTTT. Residues: CASTGTPMNTEAFF.

The chain is built from TRBV30 and TRBJ2-7; 12 bases are shared with TRBD2. Germline V CDR1 and CDR2: GTSNPN, SVGIG (reference sequence). CDR3 size: 17 residues. Trimming removed 2 bases from V and 8 bases from J; junction bases left unmatched: 16. The CDR3 region has the DNA TGTGCCTGGAGTTTTTCCCGGACTAGCGGGAATAGTCTGAAGCAGTACTTC. Amino acids: CAWSFSRTSGNSLKQYF.